This entry lists 25 T cell receptor beta chains sequenced from one sample in a study of shared clonotypes between healthy human individuals. Clones were sequenced by immunoSEQ multiplex PCR, and TCRdb holds only the in-frame ones, with some missing. The table has some 530,000 clones, 70% to 80% seen once. Material: PBMCs. The receptors derive from a woman aged 35 to 49 in good health. Some clones in this sample may be carry-over from other donors' samples.

For this clone: Other DNA sequences within the sample encode an identical CDR3. The chain combines TRBV5-4 with TRBJ2-1; 14 bases match TRBD2. Germline V gene lookup returns CDR1 SGHNT and CDR2 YYREEE (reference sequence). CDR3 length: 15 amino acids. After removal of 0 bases from V and 7 bases from J, the junction contained 0 bases not matched to a gene. The CDR3 sequence: CASSLGTSGRNEQFF. DNA of the CDR3: TGTGCCAGCAGCTTGGGGACTAGCGGGAGGAATGAGCAGTTCTTC.

For this clone: The sample has other DNA sequences that encode this CDR3 too. This chain links TRBV18 with TRBJ2-1, with D unclear. Germline V gene lookup returns CDR1 KGHSH and CDR2 LQKENI. Trimming left V 3 bases short and J 10 bases short, with 10 bases between. The CDR3 loop spans 12 amino acids. The CDR3 loop is CASSPDSREQFF. CDR3 sequence (DNA): TGTGCCAGCTCACCCGACTCACGGGAGCAGTTCTTC.

The rearrangement joins TRBV29-1 to TRBJ2-7; TRBD1 agrees at 10 bases. Germline loops: CDR1 SQVTM, CDR2 ANQGSEA. The J segment lost 5 bases and the V segment lost 3 bases, leaving 4 bases of the junction unmatched. The CDR3 contains 13 residues. The CDR3 spells CSVEGTGEDEQYF. CDR3 sequence (DNA): TGCAGCGTTGAGGGGACAGGGGAGGACGAGCAGTACTTC.

The chain joins TRBV28 to TRBJ2-7, with D maybe TRBD2 (5 bases). This CDR3 has 15 amino acids. The V end lost 6 bases, the J end lost 0 bases, and 15 bases lay between the germline ends. CDR1 and CDR2 (germline): MDHEN, SYDVKM. The CDR3 loop is CASSALERSSYEQYF. The CDR3 coding sequence is TGTGCCAGCAGCGCGCTAGAGCGGAGCTCCTACGAGCAGTACTTC.

The chain couples TRBV7-2 to TRBJ2-3; 10 bases align to TRBD2. The germline V gene has CDR1 SGHTA and CDR2 FQGNSA. This CDR3 has 16 residues. V dropped 1 base and J dropped 4; count of bases not matched to a gene: 5. CDR3 loop: CASSLGSGRSADTQYF. The CDR3, as DNA: TGTGCCAGCAGCTTAGGTAGCGGGAGGTCGGCAGATACGCAGTATTTT.

This chain connects TRBV7-8 to TRBJ2-5; 12 bases match TRBD2. Unmatched junction bases numbered 3, after V lost 1 base and J lost 0 bases. Germline V gene data show CDR1 as SGHVS and CDR2 as FQNEAQ. CDR3 length equals 17 residues. The CDR3 region is CASSLGGLAGDQETQYF. The DNA of the CDR3 is TGTGCCAGCAGCTTAGGGGGACTAGCGGGCGACCAAGAGACCCAGTACTTC.

J is TRBJ2-7 and V is TRBV27; TRBD2 matches 12 bases. Trimming at V came to 3 bases and at J to 0 bases, leaving 6 bases not matched to a gene. This CDR3 is built from 17 residues. Germline CDR1 reads MNHEY; CDR2 reads SMNVEV (reference sequence). The CDR3 here is CASSFKLAGGASYEQYF. The CDR3, as DNA: TGTGCCAGCAGTTTCAAACTAGCGGGAGGCGCCTCCTACGAGCAGTACTTC.

This sequence joins TRBV11-2 and TRBJ2-7; TRBD2 matches 11 bases. The V gene's germline CDR1 is SGHAT and CDR2 FQNNGV. The CDR3 is 15 residues long. Losses at the gene ends were 4 bases for V and 2 bases for J; bases not matched to a gene: 4. The CDR3 sequence: CASSSGTSGTYEQYF. The CDR3 nucleotides are TGTGCCAGCAGCTCTGGGACTAGCGGCACCTACGAGCAGTACTTC.

The gene calls are TRBV19 and TRBJ1-4; 7 nucleotides align to TRBD1. CDR1 and CDR2 (germline): LNHDA, SQIVND (reference sequence). The CDR3 runs 15 residues. Trimming at V came to 0 bases and at J to 7 bases, leaving 5 bases not matched to a gene. Here the CDR3 DNA reads TGTGCCAGTAGTATAGATGGACAGGTCGGTGAAAAACTGTTTTTT. Translating gives CASSIDGQVGEKLFF.

This clone has just one count. This chain uses TRBV10-3 with TRBJ2-1, with TRBD2 matching 9 bases. Germline V lookup: CDR1 ENHRY, CDR2 SYGVKD. The V and J ends lost 4 bases and 9 bases, in that order; junction bases with no gene match: 7. The CDR3 covers 14 residues. CDR3 sequence reads: CAISAPGLAGEQFF. The DNA of the CDR3 is TGTGCCATCAGTGCGCCGGGACTAGCTGGTGAGCAGTTCTTC.

The sample holds a few counts of this clone. V usage is TRBV4-1 and J usage is TRBJ2-5; 9 bases are a match to TRBD1. Per germline, CDR1 MGHRA and CDR2 YSYEKL. V was clipped by 6 bases and J by 4 bases; unmatched bases: 12. There are 16 residues in the CDR3. Here the CDR3 reads CASSRTQDRGGETQYF. CDR3 bases: TGCGCCAGCAGTCGGACCCAGGACAGGGGAGGAGAGACCCAGTACTTC.

V usage is TRBV5-1 and J usage is TRBJ2-5; a possible D gene is TRBD2 (6 bases). Germline V gene data show CDR1 as SGHRS and CDR2 as YFSETQ. V gave up 5 bases and J gave up 1 base, with 9 bases separating them. The CDR3 runs to 13 residues. The CDR3 loop reads CASSRGIQETQYF. CDR3 nucleotides: TGCGCCAGCAGTCGGGGGATCCAAGAGACCCAGTACTTC. Filled out from reference TRBV5-1 and TRBJ2-5, the complete variable domain reads KAGVTQTPRYLIKTRGQQVTLSCSPISGHRSVSWYQQTPGQGLQFLFEYFSETQRNKGNFPGRFSGRQFSNSRSEMNVSTLELGDSALYLCASSRGIQETQYFGPGTRLLVL.

The V gene is TRBV2, the J gene TRBJ2-5; a weak D match, TRBD2 (5 bases). Deletions cut 7 bases from V and 1 base from J, with 10 bases between. From germline, CDR1 is SNHLY and CDR2 FYNNEI. CDR3 size: 13 residues. Here the CDR3 reads CASNRGGQETQYF. The CDR3 DNA follows: TGTGCCAGCAATCGGGGTGGCCAAGAGACCCAGTACTTC. The full variable domain, rest sourced from reference TRBV2 and TRBJ2-5, is EPEVTQTPSHQVTQMGQEVILRCVPISNHLYFYWYRQILGQKVEFLVSFYNNEISEKSEIFDDQFSVERPDGSNFTLKIRSTKLEDSAMYFCASNRGGQETQYFGPGTRLLVL.

V gene TRBV11-2 combines with J gene TRBJ1-3, with D maybe TRBD1 (5 bases). This CDR3 has 16 amino acids. Germline CDR1 SGHAT, CDR2 FQNNGV. The V end lost 5 bases, the J end lost 0 bases, and 14 bases lay between the germline ends. The DNA of the CDR3 is TGTGCCAGCAGCCAACAGGCCCCGAGCTCTGGAAACACCATATATTTT. Protein product: CASSQQAPSSGNTIYF.

This clone was found a few times. V gene TRBV2 combines with J gene TRBJ2-5; the D is unclear. V was cut by 2 bases and J by 4 bases, with 11 bases left in between. The CDR3 has 14 amino acids. CDR1 and CDR2 from the germline V gene are SNHLY and FYNNEI. The DNA for the CDR3 is TGTGCCAGCAGTGAACGGTTCCAAGGAGAGACCCAGTACTTC. It translates to CASSERFQGETQYF.

The rearrangement joins TRBV6-1 to TRBJ2-7; D is possibly TRBD1 (6 bases). From germline, CDR1 is MNHNS and CDR2 SASEGT. Trimming pared 10 bases from V and 3 bases from J, leaving 13 bases between. This CDR3 region has 12 residues. DNA for the CDR3: TGTGCCATCCGGGACATCCTCTACGAGCAGTACTTC. Residues: CAIRDILYEQYF.

The rearrangement uses TRBV5-4 and TRBJ2-7; TRBD1 matches 9 bases. V lost 2 bases, J lost 5 bases, and 8 bases stayed unmatched. CDR1 is SGHNT and CDR2 is YYREEE in the germline V gene (reference sequence). CDR3 size: 15 residues. CDR3 amino acids: CASSFLGTGTNEQYF. The CDR3 coding sequence is TGTGCCAGCAGCTTTTTAGGGACAGGGACGAACGAGCAGTACTTC.

The chain has TRBV6-1 and TRBJ1-1, with D perhaps matching TRBD1 (6 bases). The CDR3 consists of 14 residues. Germline CDR1 is MNHNS and CDR2 is SASEGT. The V end lost 7 bases, the J end lost 5 bases, and 17 bases lay between the germline ends. CDR3 residues: CASTRDTVGTEAFF. The CDR3, as DNA: TGTGCCAGCACCCGGGACACGGTGGGGACTGAAGCTTTCTTT.

The chain employs TRBV2 and TRBJ1-1, with D unresolved. The CDR3 runs 13 residues. V lost 6 bases, J lost 1 base, and 9 bases lay in between. Germline V gene data show CDR1 as SNHLY and CDR2 as FYNNEI. This chain's CDR3 is CASSADGNTEAFF. The CDR3 coding sequence is TGTGCCAGCAGCGCAGACGGGAACACTGAAGCTTTCTTT.

This chain links TRBV18 with TRBJ2-3, with a weak D call TRBD1 (5 bases). The CDR3 extends over 15 amino acids. CDR1 is KGHSH, CDR2 LQKENI, per germline. Trimming stripped 6 bases from V and 0 bases from J, with 13 bases between. The CDR3 region is CASSARDPSTDTQYF. CDR3 coding DNA: TGTGCCAGCTCGGCCAGGGATCCTAGCACAGATACGCAGTATTTT.

This sequence joins TRBV14 and TRBJ2-1; 10 bases are a match to TRBD2. From germline, CDR1 is SGHDN and CDR2 FVKESK. The CDR3 sequence is 19 residues long. Trimming at V came to 4 bases and at J to 3 bases, leaving 15 bases not matched to a gene. CDR3 DNA: TGTGCCAGCAGCCCTCATCCTTCTACTAGCGGGATGTACTACAATGAGCAGTTCTTC. It yields the protein CASSPHPSTSGMYYNEQFF.

Remarks on this clone: A read error may account for a junction end that differs from germline. The chain links TRBV5-1 to TRBJ2-7, with TRBD2 matching over 8 bases. The CDR3 sequence is 15 residues long. Germline V gene sequence: CDR1 SGHRS, CDR2 YFSETQ. For the CDR3, the DNA is TGTGCCAGCAGCTCGCCACTAGCGGATTCCTACGAGCAGTACTTC. Amino acids: CASSSPLADSYEQYF.

V and J are TRBV27 and TRBJ2-7; D not resolved. The CDR3 loop spans 14 amino acids. Germline assignment: CDR1 MNHEY and CDR2 SMNVEV (reference sequence). V lost 2 bases and J 1 base, leaving 9 bases between the germline ends. CDR3 nucleotides: TGTGCCAGCAGTTTAATGTCGGTTTCCTACGAGCAGTACTTC. This codes for CASSLMSVSYEQYF.

The V call is TRBV27, the J call TRBJ2-4; D may be TRBD2 (6 bases). Between the trimmed V and J ends, which lost 1 base and 5 bases, there was a span of 9 bases. CDR3 length: 14 residues. Per the germline V gene, CDR1 is MNHEY and CDR2 is SMNVEV (reference sequence). CDR3 loop: CASSLWRGENIQYF. CDR3 DNA: TGTGCCAGCAGTTTATGGAGGGGCGAAAACATTCAGTACTTC.

The CDR3 is CAWGETDTQYF. DNA of the CDR3: TGTGCCTGGGGGGAAACTGATACGCAGTATTTT. This rearrangement joins TRBV30 to TRBJ2-3; D call uncertain. The V gene lost 5 bases and the J gene lost 6 bases, with 9 bases spanning the gap. CDR1 is GTSNPN, CDR2 SVGIG, per germline (reference sequence). This CDR3 contains 11 residues.